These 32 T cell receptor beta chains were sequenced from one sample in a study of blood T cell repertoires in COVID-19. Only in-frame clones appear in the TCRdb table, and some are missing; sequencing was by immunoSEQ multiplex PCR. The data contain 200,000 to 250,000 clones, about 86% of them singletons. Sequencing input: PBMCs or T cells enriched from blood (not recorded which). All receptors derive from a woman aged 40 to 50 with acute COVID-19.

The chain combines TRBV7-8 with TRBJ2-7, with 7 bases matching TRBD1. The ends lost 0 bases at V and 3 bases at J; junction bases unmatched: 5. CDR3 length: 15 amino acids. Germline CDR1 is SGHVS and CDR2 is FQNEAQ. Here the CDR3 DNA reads TGTGCCAGCAGCTTAGCGGGGACAGCGATCTACGAGCAGTACTTC. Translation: CASSLAGTAIYEQYF.

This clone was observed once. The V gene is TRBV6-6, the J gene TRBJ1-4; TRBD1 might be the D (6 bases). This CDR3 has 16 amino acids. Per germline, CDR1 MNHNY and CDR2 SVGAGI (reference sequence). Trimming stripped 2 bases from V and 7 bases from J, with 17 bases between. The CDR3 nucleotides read TGTGCCAGCAGTTACCTTATTGGATCCAGGGGTGAAAAACTGTTTTTT. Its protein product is CASSYLIGSRGEKLFF.

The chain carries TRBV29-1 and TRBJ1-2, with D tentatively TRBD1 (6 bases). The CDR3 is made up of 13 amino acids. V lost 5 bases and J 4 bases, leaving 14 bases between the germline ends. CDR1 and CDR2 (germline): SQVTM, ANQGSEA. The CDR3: CSVSGVEAYGYTF. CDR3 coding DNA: TGCAGCGTTTCAGGGGTGGAAGCCTATGGCTACACCTTC.

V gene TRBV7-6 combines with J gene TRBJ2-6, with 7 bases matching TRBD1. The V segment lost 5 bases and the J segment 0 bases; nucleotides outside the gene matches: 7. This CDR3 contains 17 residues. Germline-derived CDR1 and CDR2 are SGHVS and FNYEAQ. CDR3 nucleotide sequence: TGTGCCAGCAGCACCCGACAGGGATTCTCTGGGGCCAACGTCCTGACTTTC. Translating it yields CASSTRQGFSGANVLTF.

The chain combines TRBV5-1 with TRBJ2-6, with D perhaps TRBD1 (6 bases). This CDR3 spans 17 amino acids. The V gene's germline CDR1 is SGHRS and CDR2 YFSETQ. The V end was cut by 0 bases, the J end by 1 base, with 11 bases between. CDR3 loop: CASSLVTGESGANVLTF. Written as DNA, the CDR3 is TGCGCCAGCAGCTTGGTGACAGGCGAATCTGGGGCCAACGTCCTGACTTTC.

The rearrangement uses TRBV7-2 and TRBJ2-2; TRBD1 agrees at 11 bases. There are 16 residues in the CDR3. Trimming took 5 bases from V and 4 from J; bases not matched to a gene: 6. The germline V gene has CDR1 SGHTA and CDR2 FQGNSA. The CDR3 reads CASSTGTGGSTGELFF. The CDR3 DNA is TGTGCCAGCAGCACGGGGACAGGGGGGAGCACCGGGGAGCTGTTTTTT.

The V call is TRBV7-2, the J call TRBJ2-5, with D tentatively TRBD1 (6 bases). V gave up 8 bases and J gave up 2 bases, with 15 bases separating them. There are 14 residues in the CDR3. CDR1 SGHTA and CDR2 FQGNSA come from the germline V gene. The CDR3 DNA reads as TGTGCCAGCTCGACCGGACAGACTCAAGAGACCCAGTACTTC. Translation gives CASSTGQTQETQYF. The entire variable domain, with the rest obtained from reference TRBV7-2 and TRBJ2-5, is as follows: GAGVSQSPSNKVTEKGKDVELRCDPISGHTALYWYRQSLGQGLEFLIYFQGNSAPDKSGLPSDRFSAERTGGSVSTLTIQRTQQEDSAVYLCASSTGQTQETQYFGPGTRLLVL.

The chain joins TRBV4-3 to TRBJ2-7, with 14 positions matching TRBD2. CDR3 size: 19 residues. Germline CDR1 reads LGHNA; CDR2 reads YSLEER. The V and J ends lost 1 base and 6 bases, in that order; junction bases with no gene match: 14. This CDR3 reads CASSQGRGLAGVGEFEQYF. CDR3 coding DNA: TGCGCCAGCAGCCAAGGGCGGGGACTAGCGGGAGTCGGAGAGTTCGAGCAGTACTTC.

CDR3 sequence: CASKREGKTETQYF. DNA for the CDR3: TGTGCCAGTAAGAGGGAGGGAAAGACGGAGACCCAGTACTTC. The rearrangement joins TRBV19 to TRBJ2-5; 7 bases agree with TRBD2. The germline V gene encodes CDR1 LNHDA and CDR2 SQIVND (reference sequence). V shed 7 bases and J 5 bases; nucleotides not matched to a gene: 10. The CDR3 extends over 14 amino acids.

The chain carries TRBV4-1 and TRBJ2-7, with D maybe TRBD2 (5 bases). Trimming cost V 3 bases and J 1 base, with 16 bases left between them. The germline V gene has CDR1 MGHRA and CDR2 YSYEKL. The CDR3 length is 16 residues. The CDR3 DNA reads TGCGCCAGCAGCCAGACCCCTCGCGGGCTATCCTACGAGCAGTACTTC. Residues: CASSQTPRGLSYEQYF.

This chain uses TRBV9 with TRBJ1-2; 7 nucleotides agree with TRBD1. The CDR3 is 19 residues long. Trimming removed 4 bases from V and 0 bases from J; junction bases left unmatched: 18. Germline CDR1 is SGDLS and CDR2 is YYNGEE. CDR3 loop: CASSPSADRILESNYGYTF. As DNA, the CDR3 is TGTGCCAGCAGCCCCTCGGCGGACAGGATTCTTGAATCTAACTATGGCTACACCTTC.

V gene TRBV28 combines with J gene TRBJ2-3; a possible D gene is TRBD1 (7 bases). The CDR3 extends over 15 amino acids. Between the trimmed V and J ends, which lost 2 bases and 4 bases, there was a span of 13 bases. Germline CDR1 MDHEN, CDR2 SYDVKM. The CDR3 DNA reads TGTGCCAGCAGTTTAGGAGGGACAGAAGCAGATACGCAGTATTTT. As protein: CASSLGGTEADTQYF.

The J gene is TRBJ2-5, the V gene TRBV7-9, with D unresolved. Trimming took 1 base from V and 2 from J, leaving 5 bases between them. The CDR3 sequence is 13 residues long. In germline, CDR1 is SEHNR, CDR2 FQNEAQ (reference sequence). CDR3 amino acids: CASSLELQETQYF. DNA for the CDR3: TGTGCCAGCAGCTTAGAACTGCAAGAGACCCAGTACTTC.

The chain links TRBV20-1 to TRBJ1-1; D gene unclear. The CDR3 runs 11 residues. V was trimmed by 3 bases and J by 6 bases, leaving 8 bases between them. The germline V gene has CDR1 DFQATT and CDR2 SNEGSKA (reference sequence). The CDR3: CSASPEAEAFF. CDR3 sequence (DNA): TGCAGTGCTAGTCCGGAGGCTGAAGCTTTCTTT.

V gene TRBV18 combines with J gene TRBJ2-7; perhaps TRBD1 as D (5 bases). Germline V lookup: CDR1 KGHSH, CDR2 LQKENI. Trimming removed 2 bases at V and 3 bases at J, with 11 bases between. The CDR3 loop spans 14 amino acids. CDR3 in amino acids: CASSPTTVDYEQYF. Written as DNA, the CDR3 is TGTGCCAGCTCACCAACGACAGTGGACTACGAGCAGTACTTC.

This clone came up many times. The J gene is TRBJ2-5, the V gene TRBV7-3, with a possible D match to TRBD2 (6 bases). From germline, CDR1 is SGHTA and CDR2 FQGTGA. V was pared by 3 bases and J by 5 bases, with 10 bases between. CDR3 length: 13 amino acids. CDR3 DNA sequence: TGTGCCAGCAGCTTGCGGGAAGGGGAGACCCAGTACTTC. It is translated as CASSLREGETQYF.

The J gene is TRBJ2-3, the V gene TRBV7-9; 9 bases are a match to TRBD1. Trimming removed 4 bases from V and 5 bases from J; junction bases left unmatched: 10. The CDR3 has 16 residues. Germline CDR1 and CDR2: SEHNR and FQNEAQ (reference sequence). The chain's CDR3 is CASSSIRTGVGDTQYF. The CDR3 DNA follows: TGTGCCAGCAGCTCTATTAGGACAGGGGTGGGAGATACGCAGTATTTT.

The CDR3 DNA reads as TGCGCCAGCAGCCAAAGTCCAGCGGGAGGAGTAAATGAGCAGTTCTTC. As protein: CASSQSPAGGVNEQFF. This chain uses TRBV4-1 with TRBJ2-1; the match to TRBD2 covers 9 bases. The germline CDR1 and CDR2 sequences are MGHRA and YSYEKL. This CDR3 has 16 amino acids. V shed 2 bases and J 7 bases; nucleotides not matched to a gene: 9.

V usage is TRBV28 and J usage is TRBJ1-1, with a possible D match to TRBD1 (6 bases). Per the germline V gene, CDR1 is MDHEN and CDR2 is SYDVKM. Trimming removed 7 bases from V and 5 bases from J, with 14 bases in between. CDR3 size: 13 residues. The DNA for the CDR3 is TGTGCCAGCAAAGAGGGGGTTGAGACTGAAGCTTTCTTT. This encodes CASKEGVETEAFF.

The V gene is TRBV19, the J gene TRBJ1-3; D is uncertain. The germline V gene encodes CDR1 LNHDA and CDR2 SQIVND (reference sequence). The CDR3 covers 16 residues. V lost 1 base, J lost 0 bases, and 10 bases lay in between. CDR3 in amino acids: CASSIAVRSSGNTIYF. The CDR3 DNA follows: TGTGCCAGTAGTATAGCTGTCAGATCCTCTGGAAACACCATATATTTT. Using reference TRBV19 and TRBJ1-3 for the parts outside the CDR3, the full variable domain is DGGITQSPKYLFRKEGQNVTLSCEQNLNHDAMYWYRQDPGQGLRLIYYSQIVNDFQKGDIAEGYSVSREKKESFPLTVTSAQKNPTAFYLCASSIAVRSSGNTIYFGEGSWLTVV.

In DNA form, the CDR3 reads TGTGCCATTCTACTAGCGGGAGGACTTTCTTACACCGGGGAGCTGTTTTTT. Protein sequence: CAILLAGGLSYTGELFF. The chain carries TRBV10-3 and TRBJ2-2, with 12 bases lining up with TRBD2. Germline-derived CDR1 and CDR2 are ENHRY and SYGVKD. This CDR3 is 17 amino acids long. V gave up 9 bases and J gave up 3 bases; unmatched junction bases: 11.

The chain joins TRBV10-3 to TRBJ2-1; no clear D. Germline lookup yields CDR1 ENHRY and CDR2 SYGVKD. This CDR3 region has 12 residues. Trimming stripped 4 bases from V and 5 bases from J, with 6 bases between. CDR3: CAISVGDNEQFF. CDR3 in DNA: TGTGCCATCAGTGTTGGAGACAATGAGCAGTTCTTC.

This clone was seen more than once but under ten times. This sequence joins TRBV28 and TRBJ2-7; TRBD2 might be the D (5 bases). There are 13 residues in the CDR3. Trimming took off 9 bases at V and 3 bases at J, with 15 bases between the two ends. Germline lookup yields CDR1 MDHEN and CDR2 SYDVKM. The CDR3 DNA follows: TGTGCCAGTGGCGAGGGCGGCAGCTACGAGCAGTACTTC. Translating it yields CASGEGGSYEQYF.

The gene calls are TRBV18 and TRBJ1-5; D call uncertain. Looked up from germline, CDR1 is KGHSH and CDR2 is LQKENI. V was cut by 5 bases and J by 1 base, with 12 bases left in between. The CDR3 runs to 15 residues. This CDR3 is CASSEHPRSNQPQHF. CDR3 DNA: TGTGCCAGCTCAGAACATCCGAGGAGCAATCAGCCCCAGCATTTT.

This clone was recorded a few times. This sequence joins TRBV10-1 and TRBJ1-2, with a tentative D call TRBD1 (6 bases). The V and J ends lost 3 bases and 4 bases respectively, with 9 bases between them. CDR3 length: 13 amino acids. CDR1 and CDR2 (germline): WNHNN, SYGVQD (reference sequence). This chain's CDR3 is CASSEGQSYGYTF. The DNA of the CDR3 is TGCGCCAGCAGTGAAGGACAGAGCTATGGCTACACCTTC.

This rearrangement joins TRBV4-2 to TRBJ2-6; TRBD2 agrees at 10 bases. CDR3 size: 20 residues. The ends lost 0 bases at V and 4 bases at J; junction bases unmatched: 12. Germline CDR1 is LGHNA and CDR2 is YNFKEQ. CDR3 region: CASSQDSVAGGPPGANVLTF. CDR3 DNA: TGTGCCAGCAGCCAAGATTCGGTAGCGGGAGGCCCTCCAGGGGCCAACGTCCTGACTTTC.

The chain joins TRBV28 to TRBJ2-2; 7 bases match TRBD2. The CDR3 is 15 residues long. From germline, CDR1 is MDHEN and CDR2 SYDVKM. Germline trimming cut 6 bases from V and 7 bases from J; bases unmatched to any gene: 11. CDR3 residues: CASSDSGAAYGELFF. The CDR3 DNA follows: TGTGCCAGCAGCGACAGCGGGGCAGCCTACGGGGAGCTGTTTTTT. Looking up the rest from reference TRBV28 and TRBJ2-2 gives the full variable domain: DVKVTQSSRYLVKRTGEKVFLECVQDMDHENMFWYRQDPGLGLRLIYFSYDVKMKEKGDIPEGYSVSREKKERFSLILESASTNQTSMYLCASSDSGAAYGELFFGEGSRLTVL.

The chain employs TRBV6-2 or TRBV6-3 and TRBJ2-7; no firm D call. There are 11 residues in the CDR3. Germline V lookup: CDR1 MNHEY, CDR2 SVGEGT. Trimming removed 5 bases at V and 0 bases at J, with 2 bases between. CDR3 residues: CASSRSYEQYF. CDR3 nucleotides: TGTGCCAGCAGTCGCTCCTACGAGCAGTACTTC.

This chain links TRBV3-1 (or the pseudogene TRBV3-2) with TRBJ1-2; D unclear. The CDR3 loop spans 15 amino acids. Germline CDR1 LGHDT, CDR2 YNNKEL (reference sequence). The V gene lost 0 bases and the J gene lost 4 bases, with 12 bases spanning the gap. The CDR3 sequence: CASSQDYIGVYGYTF. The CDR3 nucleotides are TGTGCCAGCAGCCAAGATTATATCGGAGTCTATGGCTACACCTTC.

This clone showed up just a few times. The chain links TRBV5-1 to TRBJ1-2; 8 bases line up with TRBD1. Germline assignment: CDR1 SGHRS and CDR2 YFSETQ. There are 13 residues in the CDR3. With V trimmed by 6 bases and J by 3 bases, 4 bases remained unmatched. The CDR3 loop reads CASTGGEDYGYTF. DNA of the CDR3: TGCGCCAGCACAGGGGGCGAGGACTATGGCTACACCTTC.

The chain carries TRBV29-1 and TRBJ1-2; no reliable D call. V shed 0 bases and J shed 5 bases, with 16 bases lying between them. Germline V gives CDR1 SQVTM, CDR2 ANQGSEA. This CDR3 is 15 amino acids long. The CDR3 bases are TGCAGCGTTGAAGATCGGGTGGGTCTCGTATATGGCTACACCTTC. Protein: CSVEDRVGLVYGYTF.

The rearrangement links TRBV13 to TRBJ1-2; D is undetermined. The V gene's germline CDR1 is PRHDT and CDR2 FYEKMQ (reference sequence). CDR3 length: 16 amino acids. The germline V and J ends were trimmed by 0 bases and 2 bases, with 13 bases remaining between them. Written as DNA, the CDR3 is TGTGCCAGCAGCTTAGGAACCGGGAGACAAAACTATGGCTACACCTTC. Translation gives CASSLGTGRQNYGYTF.